What follows are 30 T cell receptor beta chains derived from one specimen sequenced in a study of CD8+ T cells in alopecia areata. Sample treatment: oral pan-JAK inhibitor, 5-10 mg twice daily. Extracted from the samples, RNA was reverse transcribed into cDNA to serve as the sequencing template. Measured with immunoSEQ multiplex PCR; TCRdb has only the in-frame clones, and not every one. The table lists more than 200,000 clones, approximately 70% of them singletons. Sequences were derived from CD4+ T cells sorted from blood, sampled between weeks 43 and 45, from a patient treated with tofacitinib. The source of these receptors is a human donor with alopecia areata.

The chain links TRBV25-1 to TRBJ1-5, with 8 nucleotides matching TRBD1. The junction had 5 bases not matched to a gene; V was cut back by 6 bases and J by 7 bases. The CDR3 has 13 residues. Germline CDR1 reads MGHDK; CDR2 reads SYGVNS. Here the CDR3 DNA reads TGTGCCAGCAGGGGACAGGAGGGACAGCCCCAGCATTTT. It specifies CASRGQEGQPQHF.

V gene TRBV4-1 combines with J gene TRBJ1-5; possible D gene TRBD1, 5 bases. Per the germline V gene, CDR1 is MGHRA and CDR2 is YSYEKL. The CDR3 has 13 residues. The V end was cut by 1 base, the J end by 9 bases, with 10 bases between. CDR3 in amino acids: CASSQGAGGPQHF. The CDR3 bases are TGCGCCAGCAGCCAAGGCGCCGGGGGGCCCCAGCATTTT.

This clone turned up a few times. The gene calls are TRBV29-1 and TRBJ2-3; D ambiguous. Germline CDR1 reads SQVTM; CDR2 reads ANQGSEA. Trimming removed 5 bases at V and 6 bases at J, with 18 bases between. The CDR3 has 14 amino acids. The CDR3 sequence: CSVSAPDSYDTQYF. The CDR3 DNA is TGCAGCGTTTCGGCTCCCGACTCCTACGATACGCAGTATTTT.

V and J are TRBV27 and TRBJ1-1; D uncertain. CDR3 length equals 13 residues. V lost 2 bases and J lost 5, with 9 bases in between. Germline V gives CDR1 MNHEY, CDR2 SMNVEV (reference sequence). This CDR3 is CASSLRLGTEAFF. DNA of the CDR3: TGTGCCAGCAGTTTACGACTGGGGACTGAAGCTTTCTTT.

This clone was counted a few times. This sequence joins TRBV30 and TRBJ1-6; 10 nucleotides align to TRBD1. This CDR3 comprises 13 residues. Germline CDR1 and CDR2: GTSNPN and SVGIG (reference sequence). The CDR3 sequence is CGGGQGYNSPLHF. The CDR3 nucleotides are TGTGGCGGGGGACAGGGGTATAATTCACCCCTCCACTTT.

V gene TRBV29-1 combines with J gene TRBJ2-6; D is unclear. Germline V gene data show CDR1 as SQVTM and CDR2 as ANQGSEA. The CDR3 has 14 residues. The V end lost 6 bases, the J end lost 1 base, and 10 bases lay between the germline ends. CDR3 DNA sequence: TGCAGCGTCCGTGGGCTTTCTGGGGCCAACGTCCTGACTTTC. Protein product: CSVRGLSGANVLTF.

This rearrangement joins TRBV29-1 to TRBJ1-2; no clear D gene. With 4 bases removed from V and 8 bases from J, the gap between germline ends came to 14 bases. Per germline, CDR1 SQVTM and CDR2 ANQGSEA. This CDR3 spans 12 amino acids. The CDR3 is CSVGLDVGGYTF. The CDR3 coding sequence is TGCAGCGTTGGGCTTGACGTGGGGGGCTACACCTTC.

This clone is classed as medium-sized. The chain couples TRBV7-2 to TRBJ2-2; 7 bases map to TRBD2. With 5 bases clipped from V and 6 bases from J, the junction kept 9 bases outside the gene matches. The CDR3 consists of 15 residues. Germline lookup yields CDR1 SGHTA and CDR2 FQGNSA. The CDR3 reads CASSTQSGEAGELFF. The CDR3 DNA reads TGTGCCAGCAGCACCCAGAGCGGGGAGGCCGGGGAGCTGTTTTTT. Full variable domain (remainder filled in from reference TRBV7-2 and TRBJ2-2): GAGVSQSPSNKVTEKGKDVELRCDPISGHTALYWYRQSLGQGLEFLIYFQGNSAPDKSGLPSDRFSAERTGGSVSTLTIQRTQQEDSAVYLCASSTQSGEAGELFFGEGSRLTVL.

This chain uses TRBV19 with TRBJ1-2, with TRBD1 identical over 9 bases. This CDR3 comprises 13 residues. The V segment lost 6 bases and the J segment 3 bases; nucleotides outside the gene matches: 2. Germline V gene sequence: CDR1 LNHDA, CDR2 SQIVND (reference sequence). CDR3 DNA: TGTGCCAGTAGCAGGGACAGGGACTATGGCTACACCTTC. It encodes CASSRDRDYGYTF.

The rearrangement links TRBV29-1 to TRBJ1-1; 7 bases map to TRBD1. The CDR3 extends over 13 amino acids. Losses at the gene ends were 7 bases for V and 5 bases for J; bases not matched to a gene: 10. Germline lookup yields CDR1 SQVTM and CDR2 ANQGSEA. CDR3 protein: CSANRGGRTEAFF. CDR3 nucleotides: TGCAGCGCCAACAGGGGAGGTAGAACTGAAGCTTTCTTT.

The chain has TRBV6-1 and TRBJ2-2; D not certain. The CDR3 length is 15 residues. V gave up 4 bases and J gave up 3 bases, with 12 bases separating them. Germline CDR1 is MNHNS and CDR2 is SASEGT. The CDR3 DNA reads TGTGCCAGCAGTGTTGAGGTCCGCTACACCGGGGAGCTGTTTTTT. Residues: CASSVEVRYTGELFF.

This chain uses TRBV14 with TRBJ2-5; TRBD2 matches at 10 bases. Germline V gene lookup returns CDR1 SGHDN and CDR2 FVKESK. This CDR3 comprises 15 residues. The V and J ends lost 3 bases and 4 bases, in that order; junction bases with no gene match: 5. CDR3 nucleotides: TGTGCCAGCAGCCACATAGCGGGGGGCGGAGAGACCCAGTACTTC. It codes for CASSHIAGGGETQYF. The complete variable domain, with remaining parts taken from reference TRBV14 and TRBJ2-5, reads EAGVTQFPSHSVIEKGQTVTLRCDPISGHDNLYWYRRVMGKEIKFLLHFVKESKQDESGMPNNRFLAERTGGTYSTLKVQPAELEDSGVYFCASSHIAGGGETQYFGPGTRLLVL.

This clone was counted a single time. The chain uses TRBV25-1 and TRBJ1-2; D is possibly TRBD1 (5 bases). CDR3 size: 13 residues. Trimming removed 9 bases at V and 2 bases at J, with 13 bases between. Germline CDR1 MGHDK, CDR2 SYGVNS. The CDR3 DNA follows: TGTGCCAGTCAGGCAGGGATAAACTATGGCTACACCTTC. Amino acid sequence: CASQAGINYGYTF.

This chain links TRBV6-6 with TRBJ2-6, with D perhaps given as TRBD1 or TRBD2 (5 bases each). V lost 5 bases, J lost 13 bases, and 15 bases lay in between. The CDR3 totals 13 residues. CDR1 is MNHNY and CDR2 is SVGAGI in the germline V gene (reference sequence). The CDR3 protein is CASSDRDPSVLTF. The CDR3 DNA reads TGTGCCAGCAGTGATAGGGACCCTAGTGTCCTGACTTTC.

This chain joins TRBV4-1 and TRBJ1-1; possible D gene TRBD1, 5 bases. The CDR3 sequence is 14 residues long. CDR1 MGHRA and CDR2 YSYEKL come from the germline V gene. Trimming left V 1 base short and J 2 bases short, with 8 bases between. The CDR3: CASSQVDINTEAFF. For the CDR3, the DNA is TGCGCCAGCAGCCAAGTGGACATAAACACTGAAGCTTTCTTT.

The chain combines TRBV5-1 with TRBJ2-2; no clear D gene. The germline V gene has CDR1 SGHRS and CDR2 YFSETQ. The V and J ends lost 0 bases and 5 bases respectively, with 11 bases between them. The CDR3 is 15 residues long. In DNA, the CDR3 is TGCGCCAGCAGCTTGGAGGGATTCGGGACCGGGGAGCTGTTTTTT. Protein: CASSLEGFGTGELFF.

V and J are TRBV29-1 and TRBJ2-5; 11 nucleotides match TRBD1. Trimming removed 0 bases from V and 5 bases from J; junction bases left unmatched: 5. CDR1 and CDR2 from the germline V gene are SQVTM and ANQGSEA. The CDR3 runs 15 residues. The CDR3 loop is CSVEDGQGAKETQYF. CDR3 sequence (DNA): TGCAGCGTTGAAGACGGACAGGGGGCGAAGGAGACCCAGTACTTC.

J is TRBJ2-5 and V is TRBV10-2; D is perhaps TRBD2 (5 bases). The CDR3 is made up of 14 amino acids. V was trimmed by 2 bases and J by 4 bases, leaving 11 bases between them. Per germline, CDR1 WSHSY and CDR2 SAAADI. The CDR3 loop is CASSESGTGETQYF. CDR3 bases: TGCGCCAGCAGTGAGAGCGGCACCGGAGAGACCCAGTACTTC.

This chain uses TRBV30 with TRBJ1-5; D may be TRBD1 (6 bases). This CDR3 spans 12 amino acids. Trimming cost V 2 bases and J 7 bases, with 9 bases left between them. Looked up from germline, CDR1 is GTSNPN and CDR2 is SVGIG (reference sequence). The CDR3 DNA is TGTGCCTGGAGTAGGGGGAAACAGCCCCAGCATTTT. Translating gives CAWSRGKQPQHF.

This clone was detected a few times. The rearrangement links TRBV5-1 to TRBJ2-1; 9 nucleotides align to TRBD1. CDR1 and CDR2 from the germline V gene are SGHRS and YFSETQ. The CDR3 is made up of 14 amino acids. J was trimmed by 5 bases and V by 2 bases; bases with no gene match: 2. The CDR3 region is CASSLDRGNNEQFF. The CDR3 DNA follows: TGCGCCAGCAGCTTAGACAGGGGGAACAATGAGCAGTTCTTC.

This chain connects TRBV7-2 to TRBJ1-1; 9 nucleotides align to TRBD1. There are 16 residues in the CDR3. V dropped 5 bases and J dropped 6; count of bases not matched to a gene: 13. Germline V CDR1 and CDR2: SGHTA, FQGNSA. The CDR3 DNA reads as TGTGCCAGCAGCGAACAGGGGGCGATCTCCGGGGCTGAAGCTTTCTTT. Translation gives CASSEQGAISGAEAFF.

This chain links TRBV4-3 with TRBJ2-2; 12 bases match TRBD2. V trimming: 6 bases; J trimming: 6 bases; junction bases outside the gene matches: 11. The germline V gene encodes CDR1 LGHNA and CDR2 YSLEER. CDR3 length: 17 amino acids. CDR3: CASSWFPSGGDAGELFF. DNA of the CDR3: TGCGCCAGCAGTTGGTTCCCTAGCGGGGGGGACGCCGGGGAGCTGTTTTTT.

The chain uses TRBV18 and TRBJ1-1; 9 bases align to TRBD1. Germline V gives CDR1 KGHSH, CDR2 LQKENI. V trimming: 3 bases; J trimming: 3 bases; junction bases outside the gene matches: 5. The CDR3 runs to 15 residues. The DNA for the CDR3 is TGTGCCAGCTCACCGGGACAGGGAGGGGACACTGAAGCTTTCTTT. Its protein product is CASSPGQGGDTEAFF. Full variable domain (missing parts from reference TRBV18 and TRBJ1-1): NAGVMQNPRHLVRRRGQEARLRCSPMKGHSHVYWYRQLPEEGLKFMVYLQKENIIDESGMPKERFSAEFPKEGPSILRIQQVVRGDSAAYFCASSPGQGGDTEAFFGQGTRLTVV.

The genes are TRBV15 and TRBJ2-1, with D maybe TRBD1 (6 bases). The CDR3 consists of 13 residues. The V gene lost 0 bases and the J gene lost 11 bases, with 11 bases spanning the gap. Germline CDR1 LNHNV, CDR2 YYDKDF (reference sequence). The CDR3 DNA reads as TGTGCCACCAGCAGAGACGCCGGGGACAAGCAGTTCTTC. Amino acids: CATSRDAGDKQFF.

The chain couples TRBV29-1 to TRBJ1-4, with D possibly TRBD1 on 5 matching bases. The germline V gene has CDR1 SQVTM and CDR2 ANQGSEA. Trimming shortened V by 3 bases and J by 8 bases, and 10 bases separated the two germline ends. The CDR3 is 12 amino acids. The CDR3 sequence: CSVDSGAEKLFF. The CDR3 nucleotides read TGCAGCGTTGACAGCGGGGCCGAAAAACTGTTTTTT. Combining the CDR3 with reference TRBV29-1 and TRBJ1-4 gives the whole variable domain SAVISQKPSRDICQRGTSLTIQCQVDSQVTMMFWYRQQPGQSLTLIATANQGSEATYESGFVIDKFPISRPNLTFSTLTVSNMSPEDSSIYLCSVDSGAEKLFFGSGTQLSVL.

The rearrangement uses TRBV15 and TRBJ2-5; TRBD2 matches at 7 bases. Trimming took 4 bases from V and 1 from J; bases not matched to a gene: 3. The germline CDR1 and CDR2 sequences are LNHNV and YYDKDF (reference sequence). This CDR3 contains 14 residues. The CDR3 DNA follows: TGTGCCACCAGCACAACGGGGGGCCAAGAGACCCAGTACTTC. This encodes CATSTTGGQETQYF.

J is TRBJ2-3 and V is TRBV27; D is unresolved. This CDR3 comprises 13 residues. V lost 5 bases and J 7 bases, leaving 13 bases between the germline ends. Germline V gene data show CDR1 as MNHEY and CDR2 as SMNVEV (reference sequence). In DNA form, the CDR3 reads TGTGCCAGCAGTGCCTTTGAGCTTCATACGCAGTATTTT. This sequence encodes CASSAFELHTQYF.

The genes are TRBV10-2 and TRBJ1-2; 8 bases match TRBD1. Germline V lookup: CDR1 WSHSY, CDR2 SAAADI. V gave up 2 bases and J gave up 4 bases; unmatched junction bases: 6. The CDR3 loop spans 15 amino acids. CDR3 residues: CASSEPGQGGYGYTF. CDR3 coding DNA: TGCGCCAGCAGTGAGCCCGGACAGGGAGGCTATGGCTACACCTTC.

The rearrangement uses TRBV7-2 and TRBJ1-5, with a possible D match to TRBD1 (6 bases). CDR1 is SGHTA and CDR2 is FQGNSA in the germline V gene. V lost 1 base, J lost 11 bases, and 12 bases lay in between. The CDR3 has 13 residues. The CDR3 bases are TGTGCCAGCAGCTTAGGGAGGACAGAGGCCCAGCATTTT. Translating gives CASSLGRTEAQHF. Filled out from reference TRBV7-2 and TRBJ1-5, the complete variable domain reads GAGVSQSPSNKVTEKGKDVELRCDPISGHTALYWYRQSLGQGLEFLIYFQGNSAPDKSGLPSDRFSAERTGGSVSTLTIQRTQQEDSAVYLCASSLGRTEAQHFGDGTRLSIL.

The chain combines TRBV27 with TRBJ2-3, with 8 bases aligning to TRBD2. The germline V gene encodes CDR1 MNHEY and CDR2 SMNVEV (reference sequence). Trimming took 2 bases from V and 5 from J; bases not matched to a gene: 9. The CDR3 extends over 16 amino acids. CDR3 coding DNA: TGTGCCAGCAGTTTACGACTAGCGAGGCTTGGAGATACGCAGTATTTT. This gives the protein CASSLRLARLGDTQYF.